The rows below give T cell receptor beta chains drawn from one sample of a study of blood T cell repertoires in COVID-19. Some clones are missing from TCRdb's copy, which holds only in-frame ones; the method was immunoSEQ multiplex PCR. The sample has about 200,000 clones, less than 85% seen once; the top ten hold approximately 8%. The sequenced sample was peripheral blood. The receptor source for this set is an elderly woman with COVID-19, enrolled during active disease. The CDR3 runs from the conserved cysteine through the conserved F or W. D genes are given only for firm matches. Only some rows state a clone size, as once, few, many or a class for expanded clones.

clone size: .; D gene: .; V gene: TRBV6-5; J gene: TRBJ1-2; CDR3 protein: CASSVTARVGYTF; CDR3 DNA: TGTGCCAGCAGCGTGACGGCCCGGGTAGGCTACACCTTC
clone size: .; D gene: .; V gene: TRBV10-3; J gene: TRBJ2-3; CDR3 protein: CAISETTLNTDTQYF; CDR3 DNA: TGTGCCATCAGTGAGACTACACTAAACACAGATACGCAGTATTTT
clone size: .; D gene: .; V gene: TRBV6-1; J gene: TRBJ2-7; CDR3 protein: CASSEGIAKARYF; CDR3 DNA: TGTGCCAGCAGTGAAGGTATAGCCAAAGCGCGGTACTTC
clone size: .; D gene: TRBD1; V gene: TRBV2; J gene: TRBJ2-1; CDR3 protein: CASRGTGNEQFF; CDR3 DNA: TGTGCCAGCAGGGGGACAGGGAATGAGCAGTTCTTC
clone size: .; D gene: .; V gene: TRBV5-6; J gene: TRBJ1-2; CDR3 protein: CASSTAPAGGYTF; CDR3 DNA: TGTGCCAGCAGCACGGCCCCGGCGGGTGGCTACACCTTC
clone size: .; D gene: TRBD2; V gene: TRBV29-1; J gene: TRBJ2-3; CDR3 protein: CSVLAGANTDTQYF; CDR3 DNA: TGCAGCGTGTTAGCGGGGGCCAACACAGATACGCAGTATTTT
clone size: .; D gene: TRBD2; V gene: TRBV27; J gene: TRBJ2-5; CDR3 protein: CASSPRTSGRGKTQYF; CDR3 DNA: TGTGCCAGCAGTCCTCGGACTAGCGGGAGGGGAAAGACCCAGTACTTC
clone size: few; D gene: .; V gene: TRBV9; J gene: TRBJ1-1; CDR3 protein: CASSAAGTYTEAFF; CDR3 DNA: TGTGCCAGCAGCGCCGCCGGGACATACACTGAAGCTTTCTTT
clone size: .; D gene: .; V gene: TRBV3-1/TRBV3-2; J gene: TRBJ2-3; CDR3 protein: CASTLRSNTDTQYF; CDR3 DNA: TGTGCCAGCACCCTACGTTCCAACACAGATACGCAGTATTTT
clone size: few; D gene: .; V gene: TRBV5-4; J gene: TRBJ1-2; CDR3 protein: CASSSTLGQGFNYGYTF; CDR3 DNA: TGTGCCAGCAGCTCGACACTTGGGCAGGGCTTTAACTATGGCTACACCTTC
clone size: .; D gene: TRBD2; V gene: TRBV4-1; J gene: TRBJ2-5; CDR3 protein: CASSQDRGGGRAETQYF; CDR3 DNA: TGCGCCAGCAGCCAAGACCGTGGCGGGGGGCGGGCGGAGACCCAGTACTTC
clone size: once; D gene: .; V gene: TRBV5-1; J gene: TRBJ1-4; CDR3 protein: CASSLDSYEKLFF; CDR3 DNA: TGCGCCAGCAGCTTGGACTCCTATGAAAAACTGTTTTTT
clone size: .; D gene: TRBD1; V gene: TRBV19; J gene: TRBJ1-5; CDR3 protein: CASQKGASNQPQHF; CDR3 DNA: TGTGCCAGTCAAAAGGGGGCTAGCAATCAGCCCCAGCATTTT
clone size: few; D gene: .; V gene: TRBV19; J gene: TRBJ1-2; CDR3 protein: CASSIPQGYGYTF; CDR3 DNA: TGTGCCAGTAGTATCCCCCAGGGCTATGGCTACACCTTC
clone size: .; D gene: TRBD2; V gene: TRBV5-6; J gene: TRBJ2-1; CDR3 protein: CASSLSSGRSGHPYNEQFF; CDR3 DNA: TGTGCCAGCAGCTTGTCCAGCGGGAGAAGCGGGCATCCTTACAATGAGCAGTTCTTC
clone size: .; D gene: TRBD1; V gene: TRBV5-6; J gene: TRBJ2-7; CDR3 protein: CASSPQGRSAEQYF; CDR3 DNA: TGTGCCAGCAGCCCACAGGGGAGATCGGCCGAGCAGTACTTC
clone size: .; D gene: TRBD2; V gene: TRBV9; J gene: TRBJ2-2; CDR3 protein: CASSYVRREYGELFF; CDR3 DNA: TGTGCCAGCAGCTACGTCCGGCGGGAGTATGGGGAGCTGTTTTTT
clone size: few; D gene: TRBD2; V gene: TRBV7-2; J gene: TRBJ2-3; CDR3 protein: CAGATAGPDTQYF; CDR3 DNA: TGTGCCGGAGCCACAGCGGGACCAGATACGCAGTATTTT
clone size: .; D gene: .; V gene: TRBV25-1; J gene: TRBJ1-5; CDR3 protein: CASSGEPSNQPQHF; CDR3 DNA: TGTGCCAGCAGTGGAGAACCTAGCAATCAGCCCCAGCATTTT
clone size: .; D gene: TRBD1; V gene: TRBV24-1; J gene: TRBJ1-5; CDR3 protein: CATSEGTGNLNQPQHF; CDR3 DNA: TGTGCCACCAGTGAAGGGACAGGGAATCTCAATCAGCCCCAGCATTTT
clone size: .; D gene: .; V gene: TRBV3-1/TRBV3-2; J gene: TRBJ2-5; CDR3 protein: CASSLSAGETQYF; CDR3 DNA: TGTGCCAGCAGCCTTTCGGCAGGGGAGACCCAGTACTTC
clone size: .; D gene: .; V gene: TRBV5-5; J gene: TRBJ1-4; CDR3 protein: CASKAGLSTNEKLFF; CDR3 DNA: TGTGCCAGCAAGGCGGGCCTTTCAACTAATGAAAAACTGTTTTTT
clone size: .; D gene: .; V gene: TRBV2; J gene: TRBJ1-4; CDR3 protein: CASSVQAGQEKLFF; CDR3 DNA: TGTGCCAGCAGTGTGCAGGCAGGGCAGGAAAAACTGTTTTTT
clone size: .; D gene: .; V gene: TRBV6-5; J gene: TRBJ1-1; CDR3 protein: CASSYGAATEAFF; CDR3 DNA: TGTGCCAGCAGTTACGGGGCAGCCACTGAAGCTTTCTTT
clone size: .; D gene: TRBD1; V gene: TRBV3-1/TRBV3-2; J gene: TRBJ2-3; CDR3 protein: CASSLPTGVVGTDTQYF; CDR3 DNA: TGTGCCAGCAGCCTTCCGACAGGGGTTGTTGGCACAGATACGCAGTATTTT
clone size: .; D gene: TRBD1; V gene: TRBV7-8; J gene: TRBJ2-5; CDR3 protein: CASSLDRGRETQYF; CDR3 DNA: TGTGCCAGCAGCCTTGACAGGGGGCGGGAGACCCAGTACTTC
clone size: .; D gene: .; V gene: TRBV3-1/TRBV3-2; J gene: TRBJ1-1; CDR3 protein: CASSPGTYTEAFF; CDR3 DNA: TGTGCCAGCAGCCCCGGGACATACACTGAAGCTTTCTTT
clone size: .; D gene: .; V gene: TRBV7-2; J gene: TRBJ2-2; CDR3 protein: CARKYETGWGGELFF; CDR3 DNA: TGTGCCCGGAAATATGAGACAGGTTGGGGCGGGGAGCTGTTTTTT
clone size: .; D gene: TRBD1; V gene: TRBV5-4; J gene: TRBJ1-1; CDR3 protein: CASSFGTGANTEAFF; CDR3 DNA: TGTGCCAGCAGCTTCGGGACAGGGGCGAACACTGAAGCTTTCTTT
clone size: .; D gene: .; V gene: TRBV5-1; J gene: TRBJ1-2; CDR3 protein: CASSSGVQEGRIYGYTF; CDR3 DNA: TGCGCCAGCAGCTCGGGGGTACAGGAGGGGCGAATCTATGGCTACACCTTC
clone size: .; D gene: TRBD2; V gene: TRBV10-3; J gene: TRBJ2-1; CDR3 protein: CAIPGRAGLVYEQFF; CDR3 DNA: TGTGCCATCCCCGGGCGGGCGGGACTAGTCTATGAGCAGTTCTTC
clone size: once; D gene: .; V gene: TRBV7-5; J gene: TRBJ1-5; CDR3 protein: CVRSLGATRQPQHF; CDR3 DNA: TGTGTCAGAAGCTTAGGCGCGACTCGGCAGCCCCAGCATTTT
clone size: .; D gene: .; V gene: TRBV19; J gene: TRBJ1-5; CDR3 protein: CASSIAGTRGSQHF; CDR3 DNA: TGTGCCAGTAGTATTGCGGGCACCCGGGGGTCCCAGCATTTT
clone size: .; D gene: .; V gene: TRBV18; J gene: TRBJ2-1; CDR3 protein: CASSPTAGDNEQFF; CDR3 DNA: TGTGCCAGCTCACCCACAGCCGGTGACAATGAGCAGTTCTTC
clone size: .; D gene: TRBD2; V gene: TRBV5-4; J gene: TRBJ2-1; CDR3 protein: CASSLALTSVGRNEQFF; CDR3 DNA: TGTGCCAGCAGCTTGGCTCTTACTAGCGTGGGCAGGAATGAGCAGTTCTTC
clone size: .; D gene: .; V gene: TRBV4-1; J gene: TRBJ1-5; CDR3 protein: CASSLATLNQPQHF; CDR3 DNA: TGCGCCAGCAGCCTAGCGACTTTGAATCAGCCCCAGCATTTT
clone size: .; D gene: TRBD1; V gene: TRBV5-4; J gene: TRBJ1-1; CDR3 protein: CASSRSTGANTEAFF; CDR3 DNA: TGTGCCAGCAGCCGTTCTACAGGGGCGAACACTGAAGCTTTCTTT
clone size: few; D gene: .; V gene: TRBV2; J gene: TRBJ2-1; CDR3 protein: CASSEFQGNLYNEQFF; CDR3 DNA: TGTGCCAGCAGTGAGTTTCAGGGGAACCTCTACAATGAGCAGTTCTTC
clone size: few; D gene: .; V gene: TRBV19; J gene: TRBJ2-2; CDR3 protein: CASRVRVVTGELFF; CDR3 DNA: TGTGCCAGTAGGGTCAGGGTGGTCACCGGGGAGCTGTTTTTT
clone size: .; D gene: TRBD1; V gene: TRBV28; J gene: TRBJ1-2; CDR3 protein: CASALTGNYGYTF; CDR3 DNA: TGTGCCAGCGCCCTGACAGGGAACTATGGCTACACCTTC
clone size: .; D gene: .; V gene: TRBV6-5; J gene: TRBJ2-5; CDR3 protein: CASKRHSQETQYF; CDR3 DNA: TGTGCCAGCAAGAGGCACTCCCAAGAGACCCAGTACTTC
clone size: .; D gene: .; V gene: TRBV6-5; J gene: TRBJ1-5; CDR3 protein: CASSSRGQPQHF; CDR3 DNA: TGTGCCAGCAGTTCGCGAGGACAGCCCCAGCATTTT
clone size: .; D gene: TRBD1; V gene: TRBV29-1; J gene: TRBJ2-5; CDR3 protein: CSVYDRVETQYF; CDR3 DNA: TGCAGCGTATACGACAGGGTAGAGACCCAGTACTTC
clone size: .; D gene: .; V gene: TRBV3-1/TRBV3-2; J gene: TRBJ1-2; CDR3 protein: CASRGGGVHSYGYTF; CDR3 DNA: TGTGCCAGCCGGGGGGGAGGAGTACACAGCTATGGCTACACCTTC
clone size: .; D gene: .; V gene: TRBV18; J gene: TRBJ1-1; CDR3 protein: CASSPMERTLNTEAFF; CDR3 DNA: TGTGCCAGCTCCCCTATGGAGAGAACACTGAACACTGAAGCTTTCTTT
clone size: .; D gene: .; V gene: TRBV5-1; J gene: TRBJ1-2; CDR3 protein: CASSSGGNGYTF; CDR3 DNA: TGCGCCAGCAGCTCTGGGGGGAACGGCTACACCTTC
clone size: .; D gene: .; V gene: TRBV5-1; J gene: TRBJ2-2; CDR3 protein: CASSFQGQSTGELFF; CDR3 DNA: TGCGCCAGCAGCTTTCAAGGACAGAGCACCGGGGAGCTGTTTTTT
clone size: .; D gene: .; V gene: TRBV29-1; J gene: TRBJ1-2; CDR3 protein: CSVGANYGYTF; CDR3 DNA: TGCAGCGTTGGAGCTAACTATGGCTACACCTTC
clone size: .; D gene: .; V gene: TRBV7-9; J gene: TRBJ1-1; CDR3 protein: CASSLPGTMNTEAFF; CDR3 DNA: TGTGCCAGCAGCTTACCGGGGACAATGAACACTGAAGCTTTCTTT
clone size: .; D gene: TRBD1; V gene: TRBV9; J gene: TRBJ2-5; CDR3 protein: CASSEQGNQETQYF; CDR3 DNA: TGTGCCAGCAGCGAACAGGGGAACCAAGAGACCCAGTACTTC
clone size: .; D gene: TRBD2; V gene: TRBV7-3; J gene: TRBJ2-3; CDR3 protein: CASSLGLASTDTQYF; CDR3 DNA: TGTGCCAGCAGCTTGGGACTAGCCTCCACAGATACGCAGTATTTT
clone size: .; D gene: TRBD1; V gene: TRBV19; J gene: TRBJ1-2; CDR3 protein: CASKETGDNYGYTF; CDR3 DNA: TGTGCCAGTAAAGAGACAGGGGACAACTATGGCTACACCTTC
clone size: .; D gene: .; V gene: TRBV21-1; J gene: TRBJ2-7; CDR3 protein: CASSNRRRNSREQYF; CDR3 DNA: TGTGCCAGCAGCAACCGACGCCGAAACTCGAGGGAGCAGTACTTC
clone size: once; D gene: .; V gene: TRBV18; J gene: TRBJ2-6; CDR3 protein: CASSPGQSGANVLTF; CDR3 DNA: TGTGCCAGCTCACCTGGGCAGTCTGGGGCCAACGTCCTGACTTTC
clone size: .; D gene: .; V gene: TRBV6-5; J gene: TRBJ1-2; CDR3 protein: CATWWGGHGYTF; CDR3 DNA: TGTGCCACCTGGTGGGGGGGACATGGCTACACCTTC
clone size: .; D gene: .; V gene: TRBV7-7; J gene: TRBJ1-1; CDR3 protein: CASLSTAREGNTEAFF; CDR3 DNA: TGTGCTAGCTTATCGACCGCGAGGGAGGGGAACACTGAAGCTTTCTTT
clone size: few; D gene: TRBD1; V gene: TRBV28; J gene: TRBJ1-4; CDR3 protein: CASRTAGQGNEKLFF; CDR3 DNA: TGTGCCAGCAGGACCGCGGGACAGGGGAATGAAAAACTGTTTTTT
clone size: .; D gene: TRBD1; V gene: TRBV18; J gene: TRBJ2-4; CDR3 protein: CASSPGTGENIQYF; CDR3 DNA: TGTGCCAGCTCACCAGGAACAGGGGAGAACATTCAGTACTTC